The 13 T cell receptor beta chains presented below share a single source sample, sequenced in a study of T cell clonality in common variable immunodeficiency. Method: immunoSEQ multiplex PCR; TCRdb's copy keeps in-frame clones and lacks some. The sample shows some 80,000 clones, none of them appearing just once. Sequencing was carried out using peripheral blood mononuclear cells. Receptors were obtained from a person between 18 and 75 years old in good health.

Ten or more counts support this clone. The CDR3 region is CSVLDRSRGLGDTQYF. The sequenced part of the CDR3 DNA is TGCAGCGTTTTGGACAGGAGTCGAGGGCTTGGAGATACG. The rearrangement joins TRBV29-1 to TRBJ2-3, with 7 bases that match TRBD1. The read ends 3 residues early relative to the CDR3; the germline J gene fills the gap. Germline V gene data show CDR1 as SQVTM and CDR2 as ANQGSEA. The V segment lost 5 bases and the J segment 5 bases; nucleotides outside the gene matches: 16. The CDR3 runs to 16 residues.

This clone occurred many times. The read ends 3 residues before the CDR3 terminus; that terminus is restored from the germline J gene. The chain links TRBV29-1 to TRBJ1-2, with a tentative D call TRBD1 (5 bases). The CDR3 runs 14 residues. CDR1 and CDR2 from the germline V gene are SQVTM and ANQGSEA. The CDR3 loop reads CSVEGGTGTSGYTF. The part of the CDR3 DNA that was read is TGCAGCGTTGAGGGGGGAACTGGGACTTCGGGC.

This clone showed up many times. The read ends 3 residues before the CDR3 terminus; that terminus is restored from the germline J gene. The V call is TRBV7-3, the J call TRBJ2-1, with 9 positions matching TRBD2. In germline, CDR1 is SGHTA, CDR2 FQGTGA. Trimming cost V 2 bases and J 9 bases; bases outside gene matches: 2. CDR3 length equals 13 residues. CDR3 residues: CASSLAGGPEQFF. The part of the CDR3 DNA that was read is TGTGCCAGCAGCTTAGCGGGAGGGCCTGAG.

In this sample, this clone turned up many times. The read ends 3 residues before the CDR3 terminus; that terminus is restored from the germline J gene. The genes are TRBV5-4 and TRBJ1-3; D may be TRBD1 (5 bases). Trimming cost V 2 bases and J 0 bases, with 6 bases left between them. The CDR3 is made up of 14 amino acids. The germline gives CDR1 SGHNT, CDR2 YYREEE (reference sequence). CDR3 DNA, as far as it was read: TGTGCCAGCAGCTTAAGGGGCTCTGGAAACACC. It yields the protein CASSLRGSGNT. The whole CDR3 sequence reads CASSLRGSGNTIYF.

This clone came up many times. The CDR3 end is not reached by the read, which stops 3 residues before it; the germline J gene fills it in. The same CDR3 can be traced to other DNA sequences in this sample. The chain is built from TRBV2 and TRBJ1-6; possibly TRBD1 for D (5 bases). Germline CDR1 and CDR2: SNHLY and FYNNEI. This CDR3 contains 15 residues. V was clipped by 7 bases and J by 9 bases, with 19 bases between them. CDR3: CASTEYVGGGSPLHF. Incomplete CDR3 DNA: TGTGCCAGCACCGAGTATGTGGGCGGGGGTTCACCC.

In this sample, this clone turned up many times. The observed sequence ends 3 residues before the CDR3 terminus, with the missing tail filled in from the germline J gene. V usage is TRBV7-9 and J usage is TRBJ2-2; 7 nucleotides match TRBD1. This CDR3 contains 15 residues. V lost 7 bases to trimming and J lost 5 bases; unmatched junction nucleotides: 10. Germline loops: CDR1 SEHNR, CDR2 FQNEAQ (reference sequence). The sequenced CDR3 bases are TGTGCCAGCAACGTCGGACAGGAGCGGACCGGGGAG. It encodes CASNVGQERTGE. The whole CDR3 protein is CASNVGQERTGELFF.

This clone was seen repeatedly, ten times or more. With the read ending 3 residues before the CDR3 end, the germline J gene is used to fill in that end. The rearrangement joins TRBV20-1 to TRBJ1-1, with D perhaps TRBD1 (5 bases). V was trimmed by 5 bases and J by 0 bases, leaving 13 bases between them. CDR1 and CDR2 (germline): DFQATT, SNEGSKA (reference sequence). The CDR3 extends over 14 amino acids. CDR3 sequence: CSAFQGNMNTEAFF. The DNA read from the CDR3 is TGCAGTGCTTTCCAGGGAAACATGAACACTGAA.

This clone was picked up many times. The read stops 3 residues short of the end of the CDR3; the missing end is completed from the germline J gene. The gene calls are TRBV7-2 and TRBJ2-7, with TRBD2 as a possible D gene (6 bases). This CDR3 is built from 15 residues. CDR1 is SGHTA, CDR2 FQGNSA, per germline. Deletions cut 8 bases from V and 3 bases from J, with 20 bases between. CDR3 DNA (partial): TGTGCCAGCGCACAAACAGGCGGGGAATTCTACGAG. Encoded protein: CASAQTGGEFYE. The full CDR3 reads CASAQTGGEFYEQYF.

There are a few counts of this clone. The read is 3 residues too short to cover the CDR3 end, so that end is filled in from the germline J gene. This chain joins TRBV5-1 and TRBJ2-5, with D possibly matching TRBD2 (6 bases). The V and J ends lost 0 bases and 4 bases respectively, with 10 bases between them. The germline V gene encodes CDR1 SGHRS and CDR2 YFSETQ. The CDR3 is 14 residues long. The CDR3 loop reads CASSLESSGETQYF. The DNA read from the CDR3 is TGCGCCAGCAGCTTGGAAAGTAGCGGAGAGACC. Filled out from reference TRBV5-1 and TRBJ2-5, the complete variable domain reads KAGVTQTPRYLIKTRGQQVTLSCSPISGHRSVSWYQQTPGQGLQFLFEYFSETQRNKGNFPGRFSGRQFSNSRSEMNVSTLELGDSALYLCASSLESSGETQYFGPGTRLLVL.

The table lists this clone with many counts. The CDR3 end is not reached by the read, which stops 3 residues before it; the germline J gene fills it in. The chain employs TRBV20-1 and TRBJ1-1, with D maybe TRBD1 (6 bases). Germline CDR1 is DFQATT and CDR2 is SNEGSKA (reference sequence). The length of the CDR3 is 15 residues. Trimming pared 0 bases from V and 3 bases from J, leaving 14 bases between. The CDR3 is CSARDSGGWHTEAFF. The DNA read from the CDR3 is TGCAGTGCTAGAGATTCGGGGGGCTGGCACACTGAA.

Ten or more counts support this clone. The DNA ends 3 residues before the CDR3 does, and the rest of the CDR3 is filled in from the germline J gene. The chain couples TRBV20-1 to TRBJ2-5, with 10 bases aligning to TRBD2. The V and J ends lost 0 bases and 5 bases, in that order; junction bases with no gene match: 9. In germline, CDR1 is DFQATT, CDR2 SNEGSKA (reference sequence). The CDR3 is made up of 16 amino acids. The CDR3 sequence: CSARDRTSGTGETQYF. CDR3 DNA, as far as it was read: TGCAGTGCTAGAGATAGAACTAGCGGGACGGGGGAGACC.

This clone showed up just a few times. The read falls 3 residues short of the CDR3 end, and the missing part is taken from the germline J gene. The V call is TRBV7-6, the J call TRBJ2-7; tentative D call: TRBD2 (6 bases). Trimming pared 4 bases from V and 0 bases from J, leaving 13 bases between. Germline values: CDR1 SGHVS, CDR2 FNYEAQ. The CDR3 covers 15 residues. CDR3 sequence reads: CASSSPQAGSYEQYF. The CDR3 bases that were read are TGTGCCAGCAGCTCACCCCAAGCGGGCTCCTACGAG.

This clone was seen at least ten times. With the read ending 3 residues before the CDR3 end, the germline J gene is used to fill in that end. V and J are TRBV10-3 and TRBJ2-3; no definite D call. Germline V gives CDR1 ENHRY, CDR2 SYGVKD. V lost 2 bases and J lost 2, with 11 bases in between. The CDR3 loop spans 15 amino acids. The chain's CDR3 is CAISEIGAATDTQYF. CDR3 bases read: TGTGCCATCAGTGAGATCGGCGCGGCCACAGATACG.